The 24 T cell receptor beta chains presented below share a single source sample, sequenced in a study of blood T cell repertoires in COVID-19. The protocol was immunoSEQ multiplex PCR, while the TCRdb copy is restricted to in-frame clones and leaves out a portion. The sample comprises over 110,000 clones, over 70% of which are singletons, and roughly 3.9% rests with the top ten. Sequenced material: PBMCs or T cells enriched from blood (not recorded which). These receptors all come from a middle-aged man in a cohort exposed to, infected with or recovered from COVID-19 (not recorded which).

CDR3 DNA sequence: TGTGCCACTCCCCCCCCACCGGGACAGGGGACCGGGGAGCTGTTTTTT. Amino acid sequence: CATPPPPGQGTGELFF. The genes are TRBV15 and TRBJ2-2, with 10 bases fitting TRBD1. The ends lost 9 bases at V and 5 bases at J; junction bases unmatched: 12. Germline values: CDR1 LNHNV, CDR2 YYDKDF (reference sequence). The CDR3 is made up of 16 amino acids.

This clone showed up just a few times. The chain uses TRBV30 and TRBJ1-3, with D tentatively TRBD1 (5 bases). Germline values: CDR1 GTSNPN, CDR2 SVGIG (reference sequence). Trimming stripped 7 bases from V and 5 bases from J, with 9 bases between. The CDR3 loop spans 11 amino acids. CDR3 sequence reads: CAFADRNTIYF. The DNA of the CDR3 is TGTGCCTTCGCGGACAGAAACACCATATATTTT.

As DNA, the CDR3 is TGTGCCAGCAGTACGGGCGGGAAAGAGACCCAGTACTTC. Encoded protein: CASSTGGKETQYF. V gene TRBV12-3 or TRBV12-4 combines with J gene TRBJ2-5; D perhaps matches TRBD2 (6 bases). V was pared by 5 bases and J by 3 bases, with 10 bases between. The CDR3 spans 13 residues.

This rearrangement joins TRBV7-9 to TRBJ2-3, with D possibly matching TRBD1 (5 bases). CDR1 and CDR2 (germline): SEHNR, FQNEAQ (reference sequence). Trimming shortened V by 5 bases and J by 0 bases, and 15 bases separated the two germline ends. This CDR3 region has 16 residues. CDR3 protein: CASSGETESSTDTQYF. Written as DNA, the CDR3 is TGTGCCAGCAGCGGAGAGACAGAATCTAGCACAGATACGCAGTATTTT.

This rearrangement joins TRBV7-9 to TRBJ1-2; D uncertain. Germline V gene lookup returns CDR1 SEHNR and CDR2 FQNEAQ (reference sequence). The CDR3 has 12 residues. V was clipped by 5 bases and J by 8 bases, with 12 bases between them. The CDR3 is CASSPRSWGYTF. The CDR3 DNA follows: TGTGCCAGCAGCCCCCGGTCGTGGGGCTACACCTTC.

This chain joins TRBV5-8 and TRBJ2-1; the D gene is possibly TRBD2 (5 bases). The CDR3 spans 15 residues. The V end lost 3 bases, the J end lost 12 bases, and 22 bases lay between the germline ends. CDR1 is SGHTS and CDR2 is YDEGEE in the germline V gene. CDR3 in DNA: TGTGCCAGCAGCTCGGACGGAGTCCCAACTGGAGGGCAGTTCTTC. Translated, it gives CASSSDGVPTGGQFF.

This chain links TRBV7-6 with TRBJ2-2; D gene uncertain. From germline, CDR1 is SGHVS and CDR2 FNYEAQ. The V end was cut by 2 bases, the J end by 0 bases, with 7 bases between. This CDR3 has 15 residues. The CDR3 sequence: CASSLYRTNTGELFF. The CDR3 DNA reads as TGTGCCAGCAGCTTATACAGAACGAACACCGGGGAGCTGTTTTTT.

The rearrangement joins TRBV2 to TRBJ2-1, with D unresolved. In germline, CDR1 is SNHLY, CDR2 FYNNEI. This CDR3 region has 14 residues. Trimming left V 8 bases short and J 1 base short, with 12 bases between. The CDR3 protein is CASGDGWSYNEQFF. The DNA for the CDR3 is TGTGCCAGCGGCGACGGGTGGTCCTACAATGAGCAGTTCTTC.

The CDR3 loop is CASSSPHDRAGSGELFF. CDR3 sequence (DNA): TGTGCCAGCAGCTCTCCCCATGACAGGGCGGGTTCCGGGGAGCTGTTTTTT. V gene TRBV11-2 combines with J gene TRBJ2-2; 7 bases align to TRBD1. The ends lost 4 bases at V and 6 bases at J; junction bases unmatched: 14. Germline CDR1 and CDR2: SGHAT and FQNNGV. The length of the CDR3 is 17 residues.

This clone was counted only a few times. The CDR3 protein is CASSPGTSGREQYF. The CDR3 DNA reads TGTGCCAGCTCACCAGGGACTAGCGGGAGGGAGCAGTACTTC. This chain uses TRBV18 with TRBJ2-7; 15 bases map to TRBD2. Trimming removed 2 bases from V and 7 bases from J; junction bases left unmatched: 0. Germline-derived CDR1 and CDR2 are KGHSH and LQKENI. The CDR3 loop spans 14 amino acids.

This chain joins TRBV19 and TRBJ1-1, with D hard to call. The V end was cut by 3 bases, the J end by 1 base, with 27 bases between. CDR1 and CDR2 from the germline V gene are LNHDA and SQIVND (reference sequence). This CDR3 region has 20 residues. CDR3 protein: CASSMAWRANRALKNTEAFF. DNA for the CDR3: TGTGCCAGTAGTATGGCGTGGAGGGCAAATCGGGCTCTAAAGAACACTGAAGCTTTCTTT.

The CDR3 DNA sequence: TGTGCCAGCAGCCCATATAGCGGGAGGGCCGCAGATACGCAGTATTTT. This encodes CASSPYSGRAADTQYF. The chain joins TRBV7-6 to TRBJ2-3; 11 bases line up with TRBD2. The CDR3 consists of 16 residues. The germline gives CDR1 SGHVS, CDR2 FNYEAQ. Losses at the gene ends were 5 bases for V and 4 bases for J; bases not matched to a gene: 8.

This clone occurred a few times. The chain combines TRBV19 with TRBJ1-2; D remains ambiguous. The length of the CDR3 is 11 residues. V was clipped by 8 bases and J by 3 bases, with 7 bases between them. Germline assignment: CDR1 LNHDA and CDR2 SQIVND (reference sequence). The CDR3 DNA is TGTGCCAGTCGCCGAGACTATGGCTACACCTTC. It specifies CASRRDYGYTF.

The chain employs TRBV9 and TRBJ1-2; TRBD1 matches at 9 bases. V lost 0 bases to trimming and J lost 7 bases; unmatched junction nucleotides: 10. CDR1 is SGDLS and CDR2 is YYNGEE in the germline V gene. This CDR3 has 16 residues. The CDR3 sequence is CASSVEGGTGRLGYTF. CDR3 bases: TGTGCCAGCAGCGTAGAAGGAGGGACAGGGAGGCTTGGCTACACCTTC.

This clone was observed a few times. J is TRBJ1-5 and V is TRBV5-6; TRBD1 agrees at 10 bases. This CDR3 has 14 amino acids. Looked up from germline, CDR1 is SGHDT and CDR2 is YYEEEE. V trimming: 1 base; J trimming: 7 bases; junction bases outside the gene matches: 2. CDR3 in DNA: TGTGCCAGCAGCTTGTGGACAGGGGGACAGCCCCAGCATTTT. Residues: CASSLWTGGQPQHF.

The CDR3: CASSLIDSPSTDTQYF. The CDR3 region has the DNA TGTGCCAGCAGCTTGATAGACAGCCCTAGCACAGATACGCAGTATTTT. The chain has TRBV5-8 and TRBJ2-3, with D possibly TRBD1 on 5 matching bases. Germline V CDR1 and CDR2: SGHTS, YDEGEE. The CDR3 runs 16 residues. The V and J ends lost 1 base and 0 bases respectively, with 12 bases between them. Drawing the rest from reference TRBV5-8 and TRBJ2-3, the complete variable domain is EAGVTQSPTHLIKTRGQQATLRCSPISGHTSVYWYQQALGLGLQFLLWYDEGEERNRGNFPPRFSGRQFPNYSSELNVNALELEDSALYLCASSLIDSPSTDTQYFGPGTRLTVL.

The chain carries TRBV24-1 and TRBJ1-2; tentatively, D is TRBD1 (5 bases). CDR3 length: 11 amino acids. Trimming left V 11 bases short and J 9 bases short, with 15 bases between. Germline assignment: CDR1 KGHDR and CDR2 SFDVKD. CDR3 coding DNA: TGTGCCAGGAGTACAGGCTGTTGCTACACCTTC. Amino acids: CARSTGCCYTF.

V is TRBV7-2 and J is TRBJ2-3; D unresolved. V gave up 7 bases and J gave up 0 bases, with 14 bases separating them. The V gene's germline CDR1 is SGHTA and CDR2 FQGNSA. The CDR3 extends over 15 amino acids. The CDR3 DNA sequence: TGTGCCAGCACCCCCCTAGAGGCAAGCACAGATACGCAGTATTTT. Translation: CASTPLEASTDTQYF.

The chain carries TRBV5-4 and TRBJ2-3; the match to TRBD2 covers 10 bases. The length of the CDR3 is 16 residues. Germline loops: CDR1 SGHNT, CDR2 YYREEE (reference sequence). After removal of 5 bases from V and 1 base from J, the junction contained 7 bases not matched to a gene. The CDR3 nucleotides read TGTGCCAGCAGTTTTAGCGGGGGGCGCCGCACAGATACGCAGTATTTT. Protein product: CASSFSGGRRTDTQYF.

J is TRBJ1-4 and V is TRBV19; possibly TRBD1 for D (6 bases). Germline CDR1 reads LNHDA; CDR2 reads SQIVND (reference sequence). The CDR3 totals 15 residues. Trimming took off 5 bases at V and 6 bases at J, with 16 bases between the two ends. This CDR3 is CASSSTWTDHEKLFF. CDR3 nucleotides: TGTGCCAGTAGTTCTACCTGGACAGACCATGAAAAACTGTTTTTT.

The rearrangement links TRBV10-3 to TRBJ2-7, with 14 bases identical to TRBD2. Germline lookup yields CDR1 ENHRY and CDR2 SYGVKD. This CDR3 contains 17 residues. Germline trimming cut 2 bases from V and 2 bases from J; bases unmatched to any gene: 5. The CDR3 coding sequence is TGTGCCATCAGTGAGGGGGGACTAGCGGGAGCGACCTACGAGCAGTACTTC. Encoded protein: CAISEGGLAGATYEQYF.

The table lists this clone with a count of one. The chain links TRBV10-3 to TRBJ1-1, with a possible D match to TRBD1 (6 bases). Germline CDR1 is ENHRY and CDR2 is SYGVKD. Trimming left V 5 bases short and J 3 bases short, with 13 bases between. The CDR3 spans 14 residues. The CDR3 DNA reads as TGTGCCATCAGTCCTCGACAGGCCTACACTGAAGCTTTCTTT. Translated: CAISPRQAYTEAFF.

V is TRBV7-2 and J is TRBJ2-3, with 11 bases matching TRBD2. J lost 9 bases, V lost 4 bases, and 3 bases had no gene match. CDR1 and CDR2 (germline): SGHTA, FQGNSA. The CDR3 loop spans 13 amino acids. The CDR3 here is CASSSRTSGTQYF. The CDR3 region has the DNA TGTGCCAGCAGCTCACGGACTAGCGGGACGCAGTATTTT.

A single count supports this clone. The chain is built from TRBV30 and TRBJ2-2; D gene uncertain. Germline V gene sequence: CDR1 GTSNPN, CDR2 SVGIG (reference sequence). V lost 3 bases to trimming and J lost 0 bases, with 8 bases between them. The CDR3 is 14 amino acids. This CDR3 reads CAWRENANTGELFF. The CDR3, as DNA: TGTGCCTGGAGAGAGAATGCGAACACCGGGGAGCTGTTTTTT.